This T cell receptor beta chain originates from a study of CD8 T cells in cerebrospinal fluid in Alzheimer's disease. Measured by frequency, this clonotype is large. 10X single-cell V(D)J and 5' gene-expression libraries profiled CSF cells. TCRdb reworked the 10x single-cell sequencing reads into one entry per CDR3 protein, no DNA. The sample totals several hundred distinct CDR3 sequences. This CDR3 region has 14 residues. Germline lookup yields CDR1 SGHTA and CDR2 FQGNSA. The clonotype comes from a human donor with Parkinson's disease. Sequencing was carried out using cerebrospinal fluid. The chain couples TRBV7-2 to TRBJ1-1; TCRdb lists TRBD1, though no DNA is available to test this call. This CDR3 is CASSPGRVNTEAFF.